What follows are 11 T cell receptor beta chains derived from one specimen sequenced in a study of Ad26.COV2.S vaccination and SARS-CoV-2 variants. The treatment is: 19 received Ad26.COV2.S at low or high dose, single or two shots; 5 received placebo; per-sample allocation not given. Material that was analyzed had been drawn on day 63 after the first vaccine or placebo injection. Repertoires were generated with immunoSEQ multiplex PCR, while TCRdb's copy carries only in-frame clones and drops some. This sample has 500,000 or so clones, with around nine tenths found just once. The starting material was peripheral blood, obtained in a trial of Ad26.COV2.S vaccine versus placebo. The receptors here all came from a person aged 18-65 years who received the Ad26.COV2.S COVID-19 vaccine or a placebo.

This clone has only one observation. This chain uses TRBV5-1 with TRBJ2-5; D unclear. Germline V gene lookup returns CDR1 SGHRS and CDR2 YFSETQ. The CDR3 extends over 15 amino acids. Trimming shortened V by 5 bases and J by 5 bases, and 19 bases separated the two germline ends. CDR3 in DNA: TGCGCCAGCAGTTCACTGGGGATTTTGGGGGAGACCCAGTACTTC. Residues: CASSSLGILGETQYF.

The chain has TRBV6-5 and TRBJ2-1, with D perhaps being TRBD1 or TRBD2 (5 bases each). V was cut by 8 bases and J by 8 bases, with 10 bases left in between. The germline CDR1 and CDR2 sequences are MNHEY and SVGAGI. The CDR3 runs 11 residues. CDR3 nucleotides: TGTGCCAGCGTCTCGGGACATGAGCAGTTCTTC. Protein product: CASVSGHEQFF.

The CDR3 DNA follows: TGTGCCAGCTCACCGGGCGGGCCAGGCATGAACACTGAAGCTTTCTTT. Amino acid sequence: CASSPGGPGMNTEAFF. The gene calls are TRBV18 and TRBJ1-1; D is ambiguous. This CDR3 has 16 residues. Trimming left V 3 bases short and J 0 bases short, with 14 bases between. Germline CDR1 and CDR2: KGHSH and LQKENI.

This chain links TRBV30 with TRBJ2-2; tentative D call: TRBD1 (6 bases). The CDR3 totals 11 residues. CDR1 and CDR2 (germline): GTSNPN, SVGIG (reference sequence). Trimming took off 7 bases at V and 6 bases at J, with 9 bases between the two ends. CDR3: CALGGPGELFF. DNA of the CDR3: TGTGCCTTAGGGGGACCCGGGGAGCTGTTTTTT.

This clone has just a few counts. The chain employs TRBV6-4 and TRBJ1-5; 7 positions agree with TRBD1. CDR1 is MRHNA, CDR2 SNTAGT, per germline. CDR3 length: 16 residues. The trim removed 3 bases at V and 6 bases at J, leaving 11 bases unmatched. The CDR3: CASSDRQGTRCQPQHF. CDR3 bases: TGTGCCAGCAGTGATCGACAGGGAACAAGGTGTCAGCCCCAGCATTTT.

This chain connects TRBV18 to TRBJ1-4, with D uncertain. CDR1 and CDR2 (germline): KGHSH, LQKENI. Trimming stripped 2 bases from V and 7 bases from J, with 14 bases between. The CDR3 is 15 residues long. CDR3 coding DNA: TGTGCCAGCTCACCAATCGTAACTCAGGTTGAAAAACTGTTTTTT. It specifies CASSPIVTQVEKLFF.

The V call is TRBV20-1, the J call TRBJ1-1; D call uncertain. Germline V gene lookup returns CDR1 DFQATT and CDR2 SNEGSKA (reference sequence). Trimming took 0 bases from V and 11 from J, leaving 7 bases between them. CDR3 length: 10 amino acids. The CDR3 DNA reads TGCAGTGCTAGAGATGAGTGGGCTTTCTTT. The encoded protein is CSARDEWAFF.

V usage is TRBV10-3 and J usage is TRBJ1-2; D perhaps matches TRBD1 (5 bases). V was cut by 1 base and J by 2 bases, with 8 bases left in between. The CDR3 is made up of 14 amino acids. Germline V gives CDR1 ENHRY, CDR2 SYGVKD. Here the CDR3 reads CAISELGVNYGYTF. The DNA of the CDR3 is TGTGCCATCAGTGAGTTGGGGGTAAACTATGGCTACACCTTC.

This clone was seen a single time. The V gene is TRBV5-1, the J gene TRBJ1-4, with 7 bases identical to TRBD1. The CDR3 runs to 15 residues. CDR1 is SGHRS and CDR2 is YFSETQ in the germline V gene. J lost 3 bases, V lost 2 bases, and 4 bases had no gene match. The CDR3 is CASSFGGQPNEKLFF. CDR3 sequence (DNA): TGCGCCAGCAGCTTCGGGGGACAGCCTAATGAAAAACTGTTTTTT.

The chain joins TRBV28 to TRBJ2-2; D is possibly TRBD1 (6 bases). V was cut by 5 bases and J by 0 bases, with 13 bases left in between. This CDR3 is built from 16 residues. Germline CDR1 and CDR2: MDHEN and SYDVKM. CDR3 sequence: CASSPHRAPNTGELFF. DNA of the CDR3: TGTGCCAGCAGTCCACACAGGGCCCCGAACACCGGGGAGCTGTTTTTT.

This clone was observed a few times. The chain employs TRBV4-1 and TRBJ2-2; D may be TRBD1 (6 bases). The CDR3 is 14 residues long. Germline V gene data show CDR1 as MGHRA and CDR2 as YSYEKL. Trimming removed 3 bases at V and 7 bases at J, with 12 bases between. The DNA for the CDR3 is TGCGCCAGCAGCCAGTACAGGGTTAGCGGGGAGCTGTTTTTT. It is translated as CASSQYRVSGELFF.